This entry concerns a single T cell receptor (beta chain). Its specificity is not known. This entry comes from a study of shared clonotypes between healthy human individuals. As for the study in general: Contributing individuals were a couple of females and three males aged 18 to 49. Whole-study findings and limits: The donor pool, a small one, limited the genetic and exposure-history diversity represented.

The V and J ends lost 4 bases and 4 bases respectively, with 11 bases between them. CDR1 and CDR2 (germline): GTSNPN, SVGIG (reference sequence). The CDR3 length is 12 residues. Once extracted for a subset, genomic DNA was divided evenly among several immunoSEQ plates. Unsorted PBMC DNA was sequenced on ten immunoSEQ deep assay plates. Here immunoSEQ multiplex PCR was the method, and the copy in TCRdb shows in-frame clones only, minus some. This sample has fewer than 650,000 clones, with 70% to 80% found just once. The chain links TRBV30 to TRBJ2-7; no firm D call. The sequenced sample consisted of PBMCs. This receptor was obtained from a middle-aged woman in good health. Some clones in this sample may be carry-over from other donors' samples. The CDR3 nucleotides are TGTGCCTGGATGCCGAATGAGTACGAGCAGTACTTC. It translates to CAWMPNEYEQYF.